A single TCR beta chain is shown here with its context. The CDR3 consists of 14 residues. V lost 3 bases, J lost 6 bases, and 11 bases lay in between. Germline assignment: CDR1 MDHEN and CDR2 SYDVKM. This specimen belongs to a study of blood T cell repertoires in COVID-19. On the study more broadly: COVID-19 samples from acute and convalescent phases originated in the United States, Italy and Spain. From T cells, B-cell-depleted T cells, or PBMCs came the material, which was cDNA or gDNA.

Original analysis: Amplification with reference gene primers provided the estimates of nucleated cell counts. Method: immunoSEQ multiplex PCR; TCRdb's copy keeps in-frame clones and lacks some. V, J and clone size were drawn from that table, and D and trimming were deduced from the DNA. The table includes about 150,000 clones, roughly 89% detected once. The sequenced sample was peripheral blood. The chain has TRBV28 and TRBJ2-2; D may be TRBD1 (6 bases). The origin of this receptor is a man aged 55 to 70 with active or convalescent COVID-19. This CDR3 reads CASSLPQGPGELFF. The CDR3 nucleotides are TGTGCCAGCAGTTTGCCACAGGGACCCGGGGAGCTGTTTTTT.